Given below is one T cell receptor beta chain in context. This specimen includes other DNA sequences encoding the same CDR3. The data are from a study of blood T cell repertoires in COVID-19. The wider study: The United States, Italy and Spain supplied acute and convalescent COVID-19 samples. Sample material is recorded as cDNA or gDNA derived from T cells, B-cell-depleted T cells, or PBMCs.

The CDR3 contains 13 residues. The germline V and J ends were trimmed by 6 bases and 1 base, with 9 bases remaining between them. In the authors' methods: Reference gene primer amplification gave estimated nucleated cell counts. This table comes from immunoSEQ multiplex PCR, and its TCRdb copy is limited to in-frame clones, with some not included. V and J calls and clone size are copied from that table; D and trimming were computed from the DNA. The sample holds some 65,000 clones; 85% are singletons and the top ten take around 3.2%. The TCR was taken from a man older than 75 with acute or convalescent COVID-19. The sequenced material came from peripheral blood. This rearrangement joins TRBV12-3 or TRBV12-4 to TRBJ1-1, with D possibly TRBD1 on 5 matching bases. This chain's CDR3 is CASSRQGNTEAFF. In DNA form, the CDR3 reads TGTGCCAGCAGCAGGCAGGGGAACACTGAAGCTTTCTTT.